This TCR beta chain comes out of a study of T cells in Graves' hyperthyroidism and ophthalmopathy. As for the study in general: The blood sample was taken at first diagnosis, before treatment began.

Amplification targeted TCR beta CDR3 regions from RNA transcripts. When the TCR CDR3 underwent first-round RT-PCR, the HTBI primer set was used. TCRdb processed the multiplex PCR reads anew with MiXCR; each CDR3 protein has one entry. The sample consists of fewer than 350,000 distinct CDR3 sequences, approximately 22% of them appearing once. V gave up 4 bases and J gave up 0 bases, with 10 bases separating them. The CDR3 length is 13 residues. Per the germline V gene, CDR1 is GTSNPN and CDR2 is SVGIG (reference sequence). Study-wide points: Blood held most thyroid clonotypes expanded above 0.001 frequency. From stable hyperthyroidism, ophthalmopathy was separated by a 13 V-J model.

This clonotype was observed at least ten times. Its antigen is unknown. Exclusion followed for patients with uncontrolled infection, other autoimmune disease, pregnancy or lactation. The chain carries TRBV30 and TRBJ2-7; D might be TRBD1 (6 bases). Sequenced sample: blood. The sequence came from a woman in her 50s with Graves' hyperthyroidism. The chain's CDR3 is CAWKTGFSYEQYF. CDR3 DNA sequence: TGTGCCTGGAAGACAGGCTTCTCCTACGAGCAGTACTTC.